The 5 T cell receptor beta chains given below trace back to one sample, sequenced in a study of monozygotic twins with inflammatory bowel disease. TCRdb re-called the 5' RACE reads, yielding one record per CDR3 amino acid sequence without DNA. The table counts about 99,000 distinct CDR3 sequences; approximately 1.8% lies in the top ten. Sequencing used blood. All receptors come from a human donor with ulcerative colitis or Crohn's disease, or a healthy co-twin of an affected twin (not recorded which).

This chain's CDR3 is CASSLALQGNEQFF. The genes are TRBV12-3 or TRBV12-4 and TRBJ2-1; the TCRdb D gene call, TRBD1, has no DNA to confirm it. CDR3 size: 14 residues.

J is TRBJ1-4 and V is TRBV20-1. This CDR3 is built from 12 residues. Germline CDR1 is DFQATT and CDR2 is SNEGSKA (reference sequence). CDR3 protein: CSVWIWGEKLFF.

The rearrangement uses TRBV6-2 or TRBV6-3 and TRBJ2-7. Germline V gene sequence: CDR1 MNHEY, CDR2 SVGEGT. This CDR3 has 11 residues. The CDR3 protein is CASSPNNEQYF.

This chain connects TRBV18 to TRBJ2-4; the D call from TCRdb, TRBD2, cannot be confirmed without DNA. CDR3 size: 14 residues. Germline V gene data show CDR1 as KGHSH and CDR2 as LQKENI. Here the CDR3 reads CASKGELAKNIQYF.

This sequence joins TRBV6-1 and TRBJ2-3; TCRdb gives TRBD2 as the D gene, but with no DNA this cannot be confirmed. Per the germline V gene, CDR1 is MNHNS and CDR2 is SASEGT. The CDR3 spans 15 residues. The CDR3 region is CASKISGGAVDTQYF.